A selection of T cell receptor beta chains follows, all from one sample in a study of Tregs in tolerant kidney transplant recipients. Only in-frame clones appear in the TCRdb table, and some are missing; sequencing was by immunoSEQ multiplex PCR. The repertoire holds about 64,000 clones, 87% seen once, with 3.8% in the top ten. The specimen was CD4+ T cells from blood (PBMCs), collected 6 months after the transplant. These receptors were taken from a human patient who received a combined kidney and bone marrow transplant. The T cells may partly be graft donor cells. Each CDR3 is given with its conserved first and last residue. The order of the fields is V gene, D gene, clone size, J gene, CDR3 protein, CDR3 DNA. A D gene is named only where the DNA matches it firmly. Clone size is not always given. Where it is, it says once, few, many or a class for expanded clones.

v_call: TRBV7-9; d_call: NA; clone_size: once; j_call: TRBJ1-2; cdr3_aa: CASSLLDQWTDRANYGYTF; cdr3_nt: TGTGCCAGCAGCTTACTCGACCAATGGACAGACCGAGCTAACTATGGCTACACCTTC
v_call: TRBV7-2; d_call: TRBD1; clone_size: NA; j_call: TRBJ2-4; cdr3_aa: CASSSGQIAKNIQYF; cdr3_nt: TGTGCCAGCAGCTCGGGACAGATAGCCAAAAACATTCAGTACTTC
v_call: TRBV25-1; d_call: NA; clone_size: NA; j_call: TRBJ1-1; cdr3_aa: CASLPSGNTEAFF; cdr3_nt: TGTGCCAGCCTCCCCTCAGGGAACACTGAAGCTTTCTTT
v_call: TRBV18; d_call: NA; clone_size: NA; j_call: TRBJ2-1; cdr3_aa: CASSSRTDSYNEQFF; cdr3_nt: TGTGCCAGCTCTTCACGGACAGACTCCTACAATGAGCAGTTCTTC
v_call: TRBV19; d_call: TRBD2; clone_size: NA; j_call: TRBJ2-7; cdr3_aa: CASSTRLAGPAYEQYF; cdr3_nt: TGTGCCAGTAGTACTCGACTAGCGGGGCCGGCCTACGAGCAGTACTTC
v_call: TRBV5-4; d_call: NA; clone_size: many; j_call: TRBJ2-1; cdr3_aa: CASSIAISSYNEQFF; cdr3_nt: TGTGCCAGCAGCATTGCTATAAGCTCCTACAATGAGCAGTTCTTC
v_call: TRBV7-3; d_call: NA; clone_size: once; j_call: TRBJ2-5; cdr3_aa: CASSLRPGGETQYF; cdr3_nt: TGTGCCAGCAGCTTAAGACCAGGCGGGGAGACCCAGTACTTC
v_call: TRBV29-1; d_call: NA; clone_size: once; j_call: TRBJ2-3; cdr3_aa: CSVGREPGTDTQYF; cdr3_nt: TGCAGCGTTGGACGGGAACCCGGCACAGATACGCAGTATTTT
v_call: TRBV7-2; d_call: TRBD1; clone_size: NA; j_call: TRBJ2-4; cdr3_aa: CASSSDRVAIQYF; cdr3_nt: TGTGCCAGCAGCTCGGACAGGGTTGCCATTCAGTACTTC
v_call: TRBV30; d_call: NA; clone_size: NA; j_call: TRBJ1-6; cdr3_aa: CAWMAAKSSYNSPLHF; cdr3_nt: TGTGCCTGGATGGCAGCGAAGAGCTCCTATAATTCCCCCCTCCACTTT
v_call: TRBV6-1; d_call: NA; clone_size: NA; j_call: TRBJ1-5; cdr3_aa: CASSVAGMGQPQHF; cdr3_nt: TGTGCCAGCAGTGTCGCAGGGATGGGACAGCCCCAGCATTTT
v_call: TRBV29-1; d_call: TRBD1; clone_size: NA; j_call: TRBJ2-1; cdr3_aa: CSVEGGTGDAYNEQFF; cdr3_nt: TGCAGCGTTGAGGGGGGGACAGGGGACGCCTACAATGAGCAGTTCTTC
v_call: TRBV5-6; d_call: TRBD2; clone_size: NA; j_call: TRBJ2-3; cdr3_aa: CASSLGLAGNTDTQYF; cdr3_nt: TGTGCCAGCAGCTTAGGACTAGCGGGGAACACAGATACGCAGTATTTT
v_call: TRBV11-3; d_call: TRBD1; clone_size: NA; j_call: TRBJ2-5; cdr3_aa: CASSTDRGWKETQYF; cdr3_nt: TGTGCCAGCAGCACCGACAGGGGATGGAAAGAGACCCAGTACTTC
v_call: TRBV14; d_call: TRBD2; clone_size: NA; j_call: TRBJ2-7; cdr3_aa: CASSQYSGSSEQYF; cdr3_nt: TGTGCCAGCAGCCAATATAGCGGGAGTAGCGAGCAGTACTTC
v_call: TRBV28; d_call: NA; clone_size: NA; j_call: TRBJ2-7; cdr3_aa: CASSSPSYEQYF; cdr3_nt: TGTGCCAGCAGTTCCCCATCCTACGAGCAGTACTTC
v_call: TRBV7-9; d_call: NA; clone_size: NA; j_call: TRBJ2-3; cdr3_aa: CASSISTDTQYF; cdr3_nt: TGTGCCAGCAGCATCTCGACAGATACGCAGTATTTT
v_call: TRBV19; d_call: TRBD2; clone_size: NA; j_call: TRBJ2-7; cdr3_aa: CASIPVGTSGAYEQYF; cdr3_nt: TGTGCCAGTATTCCAGTAGGGACTAGCGGAGCTTACGAGCAGTACTTC
v_call: TRBV6-6; d_call: NA; clone_size: NA; j_call: TRBJ2-1; cdr3_aa: CASSYSSGYSYNEQFF; cdr3_nt: TGTGCCAGCAGTTACTCCTCAGGGTACTCCTACAATGAGCAGTTCTTC
v_call: TRBV7-2; d_call: TRBD1; clone_size: once; j_call: TRBJ2-5; cdr3_aa: CASSLLGFRGKETQYF; cdr3_nt: TGTGCCAGCAGCTTGCTAGGATTCAGGGGGAAAGAGACCCAGTACTTC
v_call: TRBV28; d_call: NA; clone_size: NA; j_call: TRBJ1-2; cdr3_aa: CASSLGGGRGYTF; cdr3_nt: TGTGCCAGCAGTTTAGGGGGGGGCCGGGGCTACACCTTC
v_call: TRBV5-1; d_call: TRBD1; clone_size: NA; j_call: TRBJ1-2; cdr3_aa: CASSFSDPADQGERYGYTF; cdr3_nt: TGCGCCAGCAGTTTCAGCGACCCCGCCGACCAGGGGGAACGGTATGGCTACACCTTC
v_call: TRBV7-9; d_call: NA; clone_size: few; j_call: TRBJ1-2; cdr3_aa: CASSLARGETHGYTF; cdr3_nt: TGTGCCAGCAGCTTAGCCCGCGGAGAAACCCATGGCTACACCTTC
v_call: TRBV7-9; d_call: TRBD1; clone_size: once; j_call: TRBJ1-6; cdr3_aa: CASSLAQGYNSPLHF; cdr3_nt: TGTGCCAGCAGCTTAGCACAGGGGTATAATTCACCCCTCCACTTT
v_call: TRBV27; d_call: NA; clone_size: NA; j_call: TRBJ2-1; cdr3_aa: CASSPRVSSYNEQFF; cdr3_nt: TGTGCCAGCAGTCCCAGGGTGAGCTCCTACAATGAGCAGTTCTTC
v_call: TRBV11-3; d_call: TRBD1; clone_size: NA; j_call: TRBJ1-1; cdr3_aa: CASSSDRGGTEAFF; cdr3_nt: TGTGCCAGCAGCTCGGACAGGGGTGGCACTGAAGCTTTCTTT
v_call: TRBV2; d_call: TRBD2; clone_size: NA; j_call: TRBJ2-7; cdr3_aa: CASRPGLANSYEQYF; cdr3_nt: TGTGCCAGCAGGCCGGGACTAGCGAACTCCTACGAGCAGTACTTC
v_call: TRBV27; d_call: NA; clone_size: NA; j_call: TRBJ1-6; cdr3_aa: CASSSRGFSPLHF; cdr3_nt: TGTGCCAGCAGTTCACGGGGTTTCTCCCCCCTCCACTTT
v_call: TRBV30; d_call: NA; clone_size: NA; j_call: TRBJ1-4; cdr3_aa: CAWRNSRKNEKLFF; cdr3_nt: TGTGCCTGGAGAAATTCCAGGAAGAATGAAAAACTGTTTTTT
v_call: TRBV20-1; d_call: NA; clone_size: NA; j_call: TRBJ2-3; cdr3_aa: CSALLATQYF; cdr3_nt: TGCAGTGCTTTACTAGCAACGCAGTATTTT
v_call: TRBV7-9; d_call: NA; clone_size: NA; j_call: TRBJ2-3; cdr3_aa: CASSWVGVISDTQYF; cdr3_nt: TGTGCCAGCAGCTGGGTAGGGGTCATTTCAGATACGCAGTATTTT
v_call: TRBV6-4; d_call: TRBD1; clone_size: NA; j_call: TRBJ1-6; cdr3_aa: CASSATGDSSPLHF; cdr3_nt: TGTGCCAGCAGCGCTACAGGGGATTCGTCACCCCTCCACTTT
v_call: TRBV7-3; d_call: NA; clone_size: NA; j_call: TRBJ2-5; cdr3_aa: CASSLIAQETQYF; cdr3_nt: TGTGCCAGCAGCTTAATAGCCCAAGAGACCCAGTACTTC
v_call: TRBV28; d_call: NA; clone_size: NA; j_call: TRBJ1-2; cdr3_aa: CASSPFRDVGGYGYTF; cdr3_nt: TGTGCCAGCAGTCCCTTTCGGGACGTCGGGGGCTATGGCTACACCTTC
v_call: TRBV19; d_call: NA; clone_size: NA; j_call: TRBJ2-3; cdr3_aa: CASSTPGYPPQDTQYF; cdr3_nt: TGTGCCAGTAGTACGCCAGGGTATCCGCCACAGGATACGCAGTATTTT
v_call: TRBV6-5; d_call: NA; clone_size: once; j_call: TRBJ1-3; cdr3_aa: CASSYTGTGNTIYF; cdr3_nt: TGTGCCAGCAGCTATACAGGGACTGGAAACACCATATATTTT
v_call: TRBV2; d_call: TRBD2; clone_size: NA; j_call: TRBJ2-3; cdr3_aa: CASSEIGGGTDTQYF; cdr3_nt: TGTGCCAGCAGTGAAATCGGGGGGGGCACAGATACGCAGTATTTT
v_call: TRBV27; d_call: TRBD1; clone_size: NA; j_call: TRBJ2-7; cdr3_aa: CASSLLGQGVYEQYF; cdr3_nt: TGTGCCAGCAGCCTCCTTGGACAGGGGGTCTACGAGCAGTACTTC
v_call: TRBV21-1; d_call: NA; clone_size: few; j_call: TRBJ1-4; cdr3_aa: CASSKRGSEKLFF; cdr3_nt: TGTGCCAGCAGCAAAAGGGGGAGCGAAAAACTGTTTTTT
v_call: TRBV7-3; d_call: TRBD1; clone_size: NA; j_call: TRBJ1-2; cdr3_aa: CASSPTGGAAYTF; cdr3_nt: TGTGCCAGCAGCCCCACAGGGGGCGCCGCCTACACCTTC